This T cell receptor beta chain was obtained from a study of a mutant IDH1 vaccine in newly diagnosed glioma. Study context: Vaccination followed radiotherapy alone by 4-6 weeks, or accompanied temozolomide cycles. Every participant had undergone radiotherapy, temozolomide, or both before, and most underwent both. Broader study findings: The study observed vaccine-induced immune responses in about 93% of patients.

Specified time point: week 47, end of study. Vaccinated patients received 300 ug of mutant IDH1 20-mer peptide per dose, with topical imiquimod. Administration of eight vaccinations to patients took place in weeks 1, 3, 5, 7, 11, 15, 19, 23. On this clone: Its target is unknown.

Libraries were prepared by immunoSEQ multiplex PCR; TCRdb keeps only in-frame clonotypes and omits some of them. The sample carries 77,000 or so clones, approximately 75% recorded once. V lost 4 bases to trimming and J lost 1 base, with 11 bases between them. The CDR3 runs to 14 residues. The germline V gene has CDR1 SGHRS and CDR2 YFSETQ. This receptor was obtained from a man aged 35 to 55 with glioma. The specimen comprised PBMCs, sampled from a glioma patient whose treatment included an IDH1 peptide vaccine. The J gene is TRBJ1-1, the V gene TRBV5-1; D perhaps matches TRBD1 (5 bases). CDR3 nucleotide sequence: TGCGCCAGCAGCGCGACAGTAGGGAACACTGAAGCTTTCTTT. This translates into CASSATVGNTEAFF.